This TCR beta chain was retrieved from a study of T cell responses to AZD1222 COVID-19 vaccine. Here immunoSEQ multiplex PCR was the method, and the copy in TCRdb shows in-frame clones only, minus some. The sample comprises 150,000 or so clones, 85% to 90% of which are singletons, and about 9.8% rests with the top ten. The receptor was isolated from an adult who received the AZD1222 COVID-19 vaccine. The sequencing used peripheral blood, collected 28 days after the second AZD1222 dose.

CDR3 DNA: TGTGCCAGCCGCTGGACAGGTGGAAGGACCCTCCACTTT. Translating it yields CASRWTGGRTLHF. The chain carries TRBV5-7 and TRBJ1-6; 7 bases are shared with TRBD1. TRBV5-7 has ORF status, its function being uncertain. This CDR3 region has 13 residues. V shed 7 bases and J 14 bases; nucleotides not matched to a gene: 12.